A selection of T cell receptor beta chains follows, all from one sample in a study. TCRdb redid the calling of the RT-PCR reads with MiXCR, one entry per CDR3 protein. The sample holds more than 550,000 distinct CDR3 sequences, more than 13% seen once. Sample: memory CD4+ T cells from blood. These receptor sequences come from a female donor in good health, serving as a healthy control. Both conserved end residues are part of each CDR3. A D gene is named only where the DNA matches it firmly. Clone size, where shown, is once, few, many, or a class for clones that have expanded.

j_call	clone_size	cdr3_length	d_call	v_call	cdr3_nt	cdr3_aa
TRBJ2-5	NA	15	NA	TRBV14	TGTGCCAGCAGCCAAGATCGAGCTAGATCAGAGACCCAGTACTTC	CASSQDRARSETQYF
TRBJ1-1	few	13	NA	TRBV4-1	TGCGCCAGCAGCCCCCCGGTGGGCGCTGAAGCTTTCTTT	CASSPPVGAEAFF
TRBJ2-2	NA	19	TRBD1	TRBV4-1	TGCGCCAGCAGCCACCTAACTGGGACAGGGGGCGCAGGGACCGGGGAGCTGTTTTTT	CASSHLTGTGGAGTGELFF
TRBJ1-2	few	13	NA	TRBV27	TGTGCCAGCAGTTTAATTGGGACATATGGCTACACCTTC	CASSLIGTYGYTF
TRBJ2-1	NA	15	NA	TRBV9	TGTGCCAGCAGCGTAGCGGGGGCGATGAACAATGAGCAGTTCTTC	CASSVAGAMNNEQFF
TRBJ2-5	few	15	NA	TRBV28	TGTGCCAGCAGTTTATCCCGGGGTTCGGCAGAGACCCAGTACTTC	CASSLSRGSAETQYF
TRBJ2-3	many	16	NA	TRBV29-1	TGCAGCGTTGTAGGGTATGCTTTCTCGGGCACAGATACGCAGTATTTT	CSVVGYAFSGTDTQYF
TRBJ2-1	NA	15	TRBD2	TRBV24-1	TGTGCCACCAGTGATACCGGGGGGGGTGGCGATGAGCAGTTCTTC	CATSDTGGGGDEQFF
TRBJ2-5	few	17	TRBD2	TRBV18	TGTGCCAGCTCACCACCGCAGGGACTAGCGGGGCAAGAGACCCAGTACTTC	CASSPPQGLAGQETQYF
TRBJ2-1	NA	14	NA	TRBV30	TGTGCCTGGAACAGGGAGAGCTCCTACAATGAGCAGTTCTTC	CAWNRESSYNEQFF
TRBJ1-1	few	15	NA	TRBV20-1	TGCAGTGCTAGTTCGATCGGACATCGGAACACTGAAGCTTTCTTT	CSASSIGHRNTEAFF
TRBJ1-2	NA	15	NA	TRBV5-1	TGCGCCAGCAGCCGTGCCGATTCCGGAAACTATGGCTACACCTTC	CASSRADSGNYGYTF
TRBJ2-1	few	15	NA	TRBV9	TGTGCCAGCAGCCTTACCGGGACTCCGAGGGATGAGCAGTTCTTC	CASSLTGTPRDEQFF
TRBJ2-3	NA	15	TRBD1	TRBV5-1	TGCGCCAGCAGCTTGTCCGGGACAGGGCTAGATACGCAGTATTTT	CASSLSGTGLDTQYF
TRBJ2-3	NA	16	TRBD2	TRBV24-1	TGTGCCACCAGTGATCTGACTAGCGGGAGCACAGATACGCAGTATTTT	CATSDLTSGSTDTQYF
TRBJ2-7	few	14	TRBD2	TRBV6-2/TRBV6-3	TGTGCCAGCAGCCAGACTAGCGGGACCGACGAGCAGTACTTC	CASSQTSGTDEQYF
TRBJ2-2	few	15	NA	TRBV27	TGTGCCAGCAGTTTATTCAGGGCGAACACCGGGGAGCTGTTTTTT	CASSLFRANTGELFF
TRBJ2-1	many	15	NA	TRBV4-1	TGCGCCAGCAGCCAATCGTTGGACAGTCTCGATGAGCAGTTCTTC	CASSQSLDSLDEQFF
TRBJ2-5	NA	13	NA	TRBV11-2	TGTGCCAGCGCTCCTGGAAGCCAAGAGACCCAGTACTTC	CASAPGSQETQYF
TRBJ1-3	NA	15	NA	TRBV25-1	TGTGCCAGCAGTGATTTGCGGGGAGCTGGAAACACCATATATTTT	CASSDLRGAGNTIYF
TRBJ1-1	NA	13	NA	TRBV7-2	TGTGCCAGCAGCTTAGATGGGGTCACTGAAGCTTTCTTT	CASSLDGVTEAFF
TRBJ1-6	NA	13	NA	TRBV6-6	TGTGCCAGCGGGAGGGAAGTGAATTCACCCCTCCACTTT	CASGREVNSPLHF
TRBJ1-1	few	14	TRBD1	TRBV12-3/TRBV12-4	TGTGCCAGCAGTTGGACAGGGTCTGCGACTGAAGCTTTCTTT	CASSWTGSATEAFF
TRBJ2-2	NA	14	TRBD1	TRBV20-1	TGCAGTGCTCCGCGACAGGGGGCAGGCGGGGAGCTGTTTTTT	CSAPRQGAGGELFF
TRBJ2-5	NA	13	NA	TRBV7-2	TGTGCCAGCAGCCTCCCGTCCCGCGAGACCCAGTACTTC	CASSLPSRETQYF
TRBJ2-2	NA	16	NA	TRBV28	TGTGCCAGCAGTCGCCCTTCGACAGACATTACCGGGGAGCTGTTTTTT	CASSRPSTDITGELFF
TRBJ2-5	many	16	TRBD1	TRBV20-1	TGCAGTGCTAGGGGACAGGGGGCTATCCTAGTAGAGACCCAGTACTTC	CSARGQGAILVETQYF
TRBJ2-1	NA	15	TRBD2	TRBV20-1	TGCAGTGCCCCAGATGCGGGAGTAGGGTACAATGAGCAGTTCTTC	CSAPDAGVGYNEQFF
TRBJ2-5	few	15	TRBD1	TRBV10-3	TGTGCCATCAGGGCGGGACAGGGGCGTTGGGGGACCCAGTACTTC	CAIRAGQGRWGTQYF
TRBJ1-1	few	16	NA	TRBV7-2	TGTGCCAGCAGCTTTTCCATTTTGTTGGTGAACACTGAAGCTTTCTTT	CASSFSILLVNTEAFF
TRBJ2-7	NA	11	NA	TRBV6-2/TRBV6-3	TGTGCCAGCAAGGCCGGGTACGAGCAGTACTTC	CASKAGYEQYF
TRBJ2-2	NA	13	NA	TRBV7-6	TGTGCCAGCAGCTCCACCCGCGTCGGGGAGCTGTTTTTT	CASSSTRVGELFF
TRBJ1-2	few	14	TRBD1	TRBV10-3	TGTGCCATCAGTGGGCAGGGGGCGGACTATGGCTACACCTTC	CAISGQGADYGYTF
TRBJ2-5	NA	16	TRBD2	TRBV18	TGTGCCAGCTCACGAGGACTAGCGGACCTACAAGAGACCCAGTACTTC	CASSRGLADLQETQYF
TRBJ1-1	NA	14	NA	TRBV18	TGTGCCAGCTCACCAATTGGCAGGGAGTCTGAAGCTTTCTTT	CASSPIGRESEAFF
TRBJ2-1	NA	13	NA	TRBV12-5	TGTGCTAGTGGTTTGGGTGAAGAGAGGGAGCAGTTCTTC	CASGLGEEREQFF
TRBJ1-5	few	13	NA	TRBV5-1	TGCGCCAGCAGCTTGGATTCATCAGGACCCCAGCATTTT	CASSLDSSGPQHF
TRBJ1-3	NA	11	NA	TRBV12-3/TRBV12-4	TGTGCCAGCAGTTCCGTCCCGACCATATATTTT	CASSSVPTIYF
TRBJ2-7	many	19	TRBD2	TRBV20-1	TGCAGTGCTAGAAAGGGGTCGGGGGCTAGCGGGAGGGCCCTCAACGAGCAGTACTTC	CSARKGSGASGRALNEQYF
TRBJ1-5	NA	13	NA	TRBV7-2	TGTGCCAGCAGCTTCCTCGAGTTTTTTCCCCAGCATTTT	CASSFLEFFPQHF
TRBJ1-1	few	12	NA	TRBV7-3	TGTGCCAGCAGCCCCACCACAGGGGAAGCTTTCTTT	CASSPTTGEAFF
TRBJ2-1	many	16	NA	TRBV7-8	TGTGCCAGCAGCTTAGGAGGGGTACGGGCCTACAATGAGCAGTTCTTC	CASSLGGVRAYNEQFF
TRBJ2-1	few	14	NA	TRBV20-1	TGCAGTGCCTGGATAGGGTCGCCCTACAATGAGCAGTTCTTC	CSAWIGSPYNEQFF